Shown below are 32 T cell receptor beta chains from a single sample sequenced in a study of shared clonotypes between healthy human individuals. Method: immunoSEQ multiplex PCR; TCRdb's copy keeps in-frame clones and lacks some. The table lists more than 450,000 clones, around 74% of them singletons. The sequenced sample was PBMCs. These receptors were taken from a woman in her thirties or forties in good health. Some clones in this sample may be carry-over from other donors' samples.

There are many counts of this clone. This chain connects TRBV10-3 to TRBJ2-1, with 15 bases matching TRBD2. J was trimmed by 8 bases and V by 6 bases; bases with no gene match: 5. The germline CDR1 and CDR2 sequences are ENHRY and SYGVKD. The CDR3 is 15 residues long. DNA for the CDR3: TGTGCCATCAGCCGGACTAGCGGGAGGGGGGATGAGCAGTTCTTC. Protein product: CAISRTSGRGDEQFF.

The chain has TRBV7-3 and TRBJ2-4, with D tentatively TRBD1 or TRBD2 (5 bases each). CDR3 length: 15 amino acids. V was clipped by 6 bases and J by 5 bases, with 17 bases between them. Germline CDR1 SGHTA, CDR2 FQGTGA. The CDR3 protein is CASSLAGTGQNIQYF. CDR3 bases: TGTGCCAGCAGTTTAGCAGGAACGGGGCAAAACATTCAGTACTTC.

The chain employs TRBV4-1 and TRBJ2-3; unclear D gene. V was shortened by 10 bases and J by 1 base, with 6 bases between the two germline ends. Germline V gives CDR1 MGHRA, CDR2 YSYEKL. The CDR3 sequence is 11 residues long. The CDR3 loop is CATTGTDTQYF. In nucleotides, the CDR3 is TGCGCCACCACGGGCACAGATACGCAGTATTTT.

V usage is TRBV7-9 and J usage is TRBJ2-7, with 9 bases fitting TRBD2. CDR3 length: 17 amino acids. The V gene end was trimmed by 5 bases and the J gene end by 5 bases; junction bases not matched to a gene: 16. Germline CDR1 and CDR2: SEHNR and FQNEAQ (reference sequence). The CDR3 loop is CASSASRGSGSSHEQYF. For the CDR3, the DNA is TGTGCCAGCAGCGCTTCCCGGGGTAGCGGGAGTTCCCACGAGCAGTACTTC.

The DNA for the CDR3 is TGTGCCAGCAGTTACAACCCAGGACAGGGGGGCTACACCTTC. Its protein product is CASSYNPGQGGYTF. This chain uses TRBV27 with TRBJ1-2; 9 nucleotides agree with TRBD1. The germline V gene encodes CDR1 MNHEY and CDR2 SMNVEV (reference sequence). There are 14 residues in the CDR3. Losses at the gene ends were 4 bases for V and 8 bases for J; bases not matched to a gene: 8.

This rearrangement joins TRBV5-1 to TRBJ1-4; D unresolved. Germline CDR1 is SGHRS and CDR2 is YFSETQ. Trimming took off 0 bases at V and 0 bases at J, with 6 bases between the two ends. This CDR3 is built from 15 residues. DNA for the CDR3: TGCGCCAGCAGCTTGGTATACGCAACTAATGAAAAACTGTTTTTT. Translation gives CASSLVYATNEKLFF.

The chain is built from TRBV7-9 and TRBJ2-7; possible D gene TRBD2, 6 bases. V was pared by 7 bases and J by 0 bases, with 7 bases between. This CDR3 comprises 12 residues. Germline V gives CDR1 SEHNR, CDR2 FQNEAQ (reference sequence). The CDR3 DNA follows: TGTGCCAGCACCGGGGGCTCCTACGAGCAGTACTTC. Amino acids: CASTGGSYEQYF. Complete variable domain (other parts from reference TRBV7-9 and TRBJ2-7): DTGVSQNPRHKITKRGQNVTFRCDPISEHNRLYWYRQTLGQGPEFLTYFQNEAQLEKSRLLSDRFSAERPKGSFSTLEIQRTEQGDSAMYLCASTGGSYEQYFGPGTRLTVT.

The J gene is TRBJ1-5, the V gene TRBV7-9; D is undetermined. The CDR3 is 15 residues long. The ends were cut back, 4 bases at V and 2 bases at J, with 12 bases in the middle. Germline CDR1 and CDR2: SEHNR and FQNEAQ (reference sequence). The CDR3 spells CASSSTELGNQPQHF. The CDR3 DNA follows: TGTGCCAGCAGCTCAACGGAGTTGGGCAATCAGCCCCAGCATTTT.

The rearrangement uses TRBV2 and TRBJ2-2, with 8 positions matching TRBD2. The CDR3 has 16 amino acids. V was pared by 5 bases and J by 6 bases, with 11 bases of the junction left unmatched. In germline, CDR1 is SNHLY, CDR2 FYNNEI. The CDR3 DNA follows: TGTGCCAGCAGTCGGGAGGGGCGCGATATCGCCGGGGAGCTGTTTTTT. Protein product: CASSREGRDIAGELFF.

This clone appeared a single time. The V call is TRBV4-1, the J call TRBJ2-1, with D possibly TRBD2 on 6 matching bases. Deletions cut 4 bases from V and 5 bases from J, with 15 bases between. This CDR3 region has 15 residues. Germline loops: CDR1 MGHRA, CDR2 YSYEKL. This chain's CDR3 is CASSLRLWGDNEQFF. DNA of the CDR3: TGCGCCAGCAGCCTGCGCCTGTGGGGGGACAATGAGCAGTTCTTC.

The rearrangement links TRBV27 to TRBJ1-2; 8 nucleotides align to TRBD1. The germline V gene encodes CDR1 MNHEY and CDR2 SMNVEV (reference sequence). Losses at the gene ends were 5 bases for V and 7 bases for J; bases not matched to a gene: 9. The length of the CDR3 is 14 residues. Written as DNA, the CDR3 is TGTGCCAGCAGTCCCGGGACAGGCTTCGGTGGCTACACCTTC. Its protein product is CASSPGTGFGGYTF.

Ten or more counts support this clone. J is TRBJ2-6 and V is TRBV6-6; D not certain. CDR1 MNHNY and CDR2 SVGAGI come from the germline V gene (reference sequence). Trimming shortened V by 2 bases and J by 4 bases, and 9 bases separated the two germline ends. There are 15 residues in the CDR3. In DNA, the CDR3 is TGTGCCAGCAGTTACACAAGTGCCGGGGCCAACGTCCTGACTTTC. Residues: CASSYTSAGANVLTF.

The V call is TRBV10-3, the J call TRBJ2-1, with D tentatively TRBD1 (6 bases). Germline values: CDR1 ENHRY, CDR2 SYGVKD. Trimming stripped 5 bases from V and 8 bases from J, with 19 bases between. This CDR3 is built from 15 residues. In nucleotides, the CDR3 is TGTGCCATCAGTCTGACAGGCCCAAATGGGGATGAGCAGTTCTTC. Translated, it gives CAISLTGPNGDEQFF.

In nucleotides, the CDR3 is TGTGCCAGCAGCTTCGGCCTAGCGCCTGCAGATACGCAGTATTTT. It yields the protein CASSFGLAPADTQYF. The V gene is TRBV7-3, the J gene TRBJ2-3, with a tentative D call TRBD2 (6 bases). Looked up from germline, CDR1 is SGHTA and CDR2 is FQGTGA. The CDR3 has 15 residues. V gave up 3 bases and J gave up 4 bases, with 14 bases separating them.

The chain is built from TRBV5-5 and TRBJ2-7, with D perhaps matching TRBD1 (5 bases). V lost 0 bases to trimming and J lost 7 bases, with 20 bases between them. The CDR3 length is 16 residues. The germline CDR1 and CDR2 sequences are SGHKS and YYEKEE (reference sequence). CDR3 sequence: CASSLAGQGPRREQYF. CDR3 nucleotides: TGTGCCAGCAGCTTGGCCGGGCAGGGCCCTAGGCGAGAGCAGTACTTC.

This rearrangement joins TRBV28 to TRBJ1-2, with TRBD1 matching over 9 bases. CDR3 length equals 13 residues. Germline trimming cut 6 bases from V and 6 bases from J; bases unmatched to any gene: 5. Per germline, CDR1 MDHEN and CDR2 SYDVKM. CDR3 coding DNA: TGTGCCAGCAGCTGGGACAGGGTTAATGGCTACACCTTC. The encoded protein is CASSWDRVNGYTF.

A word on this clone: Other DNA sequences in the sample encode the same CDR3. This sequence joins TRBV6-5 and TRBJ2-6; D unresolved. Germline lookup yields CDR1 MNHEY and CDR2 SVGAGI. V was pared by 6 bases and J by 0 bases, with 6 bases between. The CDR3 loop spans 14 amino acids. CDR3 loop: CASSLNSGANVLTF. CDR3 sequence (DNA): TGTGCCAGCAGCCTAAACTCTGGGGCCAACGTCCTGACTTTC.

V and J are TRBV30 and TRBJ1-2, with D maybe TRBD1 (5 bases). The V gene lost 5 bases and the J gene lost 6 bases, with 7 bases spanning the gap. CDR1 is GTSNPN and CDR2 is SVGIG in the germline V gene (reference sequence). This CDR3 is built from 10 residues. The CDR3 DNA reads as TGTGCCTGGGGGACTGATGGCTACACCTTC. This gives the protein CAWGTDGYTF.

V is TRBV4-3 and J is TRBJ2-3; 14 positions match TRBD2. The V gene end was trimmed by 1 base and the J gene end by 3 bases; junction bases not matched to a gene: 0. The CDR3 extends over 16 amino acids. Germline assignment: CDR1 LGHNA and CDR2 YSLEER. The CDR3 spells CASSQGTSGRTDTQYF. Here the CDR3 DNA reads TGCGCCAGCAGCCAAGGGACTAGCGGGAGGACAGATACGCAGTATTTT.

This chain joins TRBV9 and TRBJ2-7, with TRBD1 identical over 8 bases. Per the germline V gene, CDR1 is SGDLS and CDR2 is YYNGEE. The CDR3 spans 16 residues. The V and J ends lost 4 bases and 5 bases, in that order; junction bases with no gene match: 14. The CDR3 DNA reads TGTGCCAGCAGCCCGAGTACGGACAGGGCATTTGACGAGCAGTACTTC. It yields the protein CASSPSTDRAFDEQYF.

V gene TRBV18 combines with J gene TRBJ1-1, with a possible D match to TRBD1 (6 bases). The CDR3 contains 15 residues. Looked up from germline, CDR1 is KGHSH and CDR2 is LQKENI. V lost 6 bases and J lost 2, with 16 bases in between. CDR3 in DNA: TGTGCCAGCTCGCTCGCACAGGGAGGAAACACTGAAGCTTTCTTT. Amino acid sequence: CASSLAQGGNTEAFF.

The chain has TRBV28 and TRBJ2-7, with 9 bases matching TRBD2. J lost 4 bases, V lost 3 bases, and 10 bases had no gene match. The CDR3 has 16 amino acids. Germline V gene data show CDR1 as MDHEN and CDR2 as SYDVKM. CDR3: CASSLVLREGRYEQYF. CDR3 bases: TGTGCCAGCAGTTTGGTTCTGCGGGAGGGTAGGTACGAGCAGTACTTC.

The chain carries TRBV6-1 and TRBJ1-1, with TRBD1 as a possible D gene (5 bases). The germline gives CDR1 MNHNS, CDR2 SASEGT. Trimming took 6 bases from V and 8 from J, leaving 16 bases between them. The CDR3 length is 13 residues. The chain's CDR3 is CASSPRGVGEAFF. The CDR3 bases are TGTGCCAGCAGCCCTAGGGGCGTTGGGGAAGCTTTCTTT.

This clone was seen just once. The chain employs TRBV5-1 and TRBJ2-3, with D hard to call. The CDR3 has 15 residues. Germline CDR1 is SGHRS and CDR2 is YFSETQ. V was cut by 1 base and J by 2 bases, with 11 bases left in between. CDR3 nucleotide sequence: TGCGCCAGCAGCTTGAATTTTCTCGACACAGATACGCAGTATTTT. Residues: CASSLNFLDTDTQYF. Using reference TRBV5-1 and TRBJ2-3 for the parts outside the CDR3, the full variable domain is KAGVTQTPRYLIKTRGQQVTLSCSPISGHRSVSWYQQTPGQGLQFLFEYFSETQRNKGNFPGRFSGRQFSNSRSEMNVSTLELGDSALYLCASSLNFLDTDTQYFGPGTRLTVL.

In DNA, the CDR3 is TGTGCCAGCAGCTTAGCCCACCTCTCTGAAGCTTTCTTT. Protein sequence: CASSLAHLSEAFF. This chain links TRBV11-1 with TRBJ1-1; D is uncertain. Germline-derived CDR1 and CDR2 are SGHAT and FQDESV (reference sequence). Trimming cost V 0 bases and J 6 bases, with 8 bases left between them. The CDR3 totals 13 residues. Variable domain in full (rest from reference TRBV11-1 and TRBJ1-1): EAEVAQSPRYKITEKSQAVAFWCDPISGHATLYWYRQILGQGPELLVQFQDESVVDDSQLPKDRFSAERLKGVDSTLKIQPAELGDSAMYLCASSLAHLSEAFFGQGTRLTVV.

The genes are TRBV6-1 and TRBJ2-7, with D possibly being TRBD2 (6 bases). The CDR3 extends over 14 amino acids. CDR1 and CDR2 from the germline V gene are MNHNS and SASEGT. V lost 6 bases, J lost 1 base, and 13 bases lay in between. CDR3 DNA sequence: TGTGCCAGCAGCCCCAGTGCGGGATCCTACGAGCAGTACTTC. Translation: CASSPSAGSYEQYF.

The chain combines TRBV7-2 with TRBJ2-3, with 9 bases matching TRBD2. This CDR3 has 14 residues. V shed 5 bases, J shed 4 bases, and the junction held 4 bases outside the gene matches. Germline CDR1 SGHTA, CDR2 FQGNSA. CDR3 in DNA: TGTGCCAGCAGCCCGAGCGGGAGGTCAGATACGCAGTATTTT. Amino acids: CASSPSGRSDTQYF.

The chain couples TRBV28 to TRBJ1-1; D not resolved. The germline gives CDR1 MDHEN, CDR2 SYDVKM. The CDR3 length is 14 residues. V lost 5 bases to trimming and J lost 8 bases, with 18 bases between them. CDR3 region: CASSPPLGGIEAFF. In DNA, the CDR3 is TGTGCCAGCAGTCCGCCGTTGGGAGGTATCGAAGCTTTCTTT.

Points on this clone: A much more abundant neighbour one base away suggests this may be a read error. The rearrangement links TRBV28 to TRBJ2-6; D gene uncertain. Germline V gene data show CDR1 as MDHEN and CDR2 as SYDVKM. The CDR3 consists of 14 residues. The CDR3 loop reads CASSWSSEANVLTF. In DNA form, the CDR3 reads TGTGCCAGCAGTTGGTCCTCTGAGGCCAACGTCCTGACTTTC.

This clone occurred a few times. The chain links TRBV18 to TRBJ2-5; D tentatively reads TRBD1 or TRBD2 (6 bases each). V was pared by 4 bases and J by 5 bases, with 14 bases between. Germline V gene lookup returns CDR1 KGHSH and CDR2 LQKENI. CDR3 size: 14 residues. The CDR3 spells CASSQQGGSETQYF. CDR3 coding DNA: TGTGCCAGCTCACAACAGGGAGGATCGGAGACCCAGTACTTC.

This chain joins TRBV19 and TRBJ2-3; 10 positions match TRBD2. The CDR3 contains 15 residues. Trimming took 6 bases from V and 1 from J; bases not matched to a gene: 4. CDR1 is LNHDA, CDR2 SQIVND, per germline (reference sequence). This CDR3 is CASSRTSGRTDTQYF. CDR3 coding DNA: TGTGCCAGTAGCAGGACTAGCGGACGCACAGATACGCAGTATTTT.

The chain is built from TRBV15 and TRBJ2-1, with TRBD2 identical over 8 bases. With 1 base clipped from V and 5 bases from J, the junction kept 7 bases outside the gene matches. Germline V CDR1 and CDR2: LNHNV, YYDKDF (reference sequence). The length of the CDR3 is 16 residues. CDR3 in amino acids: CATSRGGAGVHNEQFF. The CDR3 bases are TGTGCCACCAGCAGAGGAGGAGCGGGAGTACACAATGAGCAGTTCTTC.